This T cell receptor beta chain came from a study of CD8+ T cells in alopecia areata. Study summary: Tofacitinib was given for 6 to 18 months, then stopped for 6 months.

RNA, once extracted, was reverse transcribed into cDNA for use as the sequencing template. Assay used: immunoSEQ multiplex PCR; TCRdb lists only in-frame clones, some missing. The sample has fewer than 200,000 clones; about 60% are singletons. Described treatment: oral pan-JAK inhibitor, 5-10 mg twice daily. Researchers gathered lesional scalp punch biopsies and peripheral blood from patients with alopecia areata. This clone was seen a few times. Its specificity is unknown. Study observations and caveats: Tofacitinib significantly brought down scalp clonality and expanded CD8+ clones among top 100.

V was clipped by 5 bases and J by 8 bases, with 17 bases between them. The CDR3 runs 14 residues. Germline values: CDR1 SGHRS, CDR2 YFSETQ. The receptor was isolated from a human donor with alopecia areata. The sequences come from CD8+ T cells sorted from blood, collected at week 24, from a patient treated with tofacitinib. The chain links TRBV5-1 to TRBJ2-1; perhaps TRBD2 as D (6 bases). CDR3: CASSQAGPTDEQFF. CDR3 DNA sequence: TGCGCCAGCAGTCAAGCGGGCCCCACAGATGAGCAGTTCTTC. The full variable domain, completed using reference TRBV5-1 and TRBJ2-1, is KAGVTQTPRYLIKTRGQQVTLSCSPISGHRSVSWYQQTPGQGLQFLFEYFSETQRNKGNFPGRFSGRQFSNSRSEMNVSTLELGDSALYLCASSQAGPTDEQFFGPGTRLTVL.